This record covers a single T cell receptor beta chain. Graft specimens yielded both intraepithelial and lamina propria lymphocytes. These data originate in a study of graft-versus-host responses after intestinal transplantation. Using immunoSEQ multiplex PCR, the repertoire was profiled, and TCRdb retains in-frame clones only, with some absent. The sample has some 4,800 clones, more than 70% seen once. Germline V CDR1 and CDR2: LGHNA, YNFKEQ. This CDR3 has 16 residues. V was trimmed by 2 bases and J by 4 bases, leaving 15 bases between them. The material was ileum tissue, obtained 120 to 130 days after intestinal transplantation. The TCR originated in a human patient who received an intestinal transplant, so some T cells may come from the graft donor. The J gene is TRBJ2-1, the V gene TRBV4-2; D tentatively fits TRBD1 or TRBD2 (5 bases each). This CDR3 reads CASSQIGGEGYNEQFF. CDR3 DNA: TGTGCCAGCAGCCAAATTGGGGGAGAAGGATACAATGAGCAGTTCTTC.